These 29 T cell receptor beta chains were all obtained from the same sample, sequenced in a study of T cells in Graves' hyperthyroidism and ophthalmopathy. Amplified regions were TCR beta CDR3 sequences from RNA transcripts. HTBI primers were employed in a first-round RT-PCR of the TCR CDR3. One entry per CDR3 protein, called by TCRdb with MiXCR from the multiplex PCR reads. The sample holds roughly 580,000 distinct CDR3 sequences, approximately 15% seen once. Specimen: blood. Every receptor here comes from a woman younger than 45 with Graves' hyperthyroidism that later progressed to Graves' ophthalmopathy.

The chain is built from TRBV5-6 and TRBJ2-3; either TRBD1 or TRBD2 may fit D (7 bases each). Germline CDR1 SGHDT, CDR2 YYEEEE. The length of the CDR3 is 17 residues. Trimming shortened V by 4 bases and J by 1 base, and 19 bases separated the two germline ends. The DNA for the CDR3 is TGTGCCAGCAGCCGGATGGCCCAGGGGGGGGGCACAGATACGCAGTATTTT. It translates to CASSRMAQGGGTDTQYF.

As concerns this clonotype: Being one base from a much bigger clone, this may be a read error. V gene TRBV7-9 combines with J gene TRBJ2-1, with D perhaps TRBD2 (5 bases). The length of the CDR3 is 15 residues. Germline V gene sequence: CDR1 SEHNR, CDR2 FQNEAQ (reference sequence). V was clipped by 6 bases and J by 5 bases, with 17 bases between them. The CDR3 nucleotides are TGTGCCAGCAGATTTGAGGGCGACGGTAACAATGAGCAGTTCTTC. This sequence encodes CASRFEGDGNNEQFF. Full variable domain (rest looked up from reference TRBV7-9 and TRBJ2-1): DTGVSQNPRHKITKRGQNVTFRCDPISEHNRLYWYRQTLGQGPEFLTYFQNEAQLEKSRLLSDRFSAERPKGSFSTLEIQRTEQGDSAMYLCASRFEGDGNNEQFFGPGTRLTVL.

This clonotype appeared a few times. V gene TRBV30 combines with J gene TRBJ1-1; the D gene is possibly TRBD1 (6 bases). Trimming removed 5 bases at V and 4 bases at J, with 14 bases between. The CDR3 length is 13 residues. The V gene's germline CDR1 is GTSNPN and CDR2 SVGIG (reference sequence). The DNA of the CDR3 is TGTGCCTGGTCGCTGCTAGGGGGCACTGAAGCTTTCTTT. Protein: CAWSLLGGTEAFF.

The chain carries TRBV30 and TRBJ1-4; D might be TRBD1 (6 bases). Trimming removed 0 bases at V and 5 bases at J, with 10 bases between. The CDR3 covers 14 residues. In germline, CDR1 is GTSNPN, CDR2 SVGIG (reference sequence). For the CDR3, the DNA is TGTGCCTGGAGTGTACGAGGGGGGAATGAAAAACTGTTTTTT. Its translation is CAWSVRGGNEKLFF.

This clonotype was counted at least ten times. The chain has TRBV20-1 and TRBJ2-7; 11 nucleotides match TRBD2. V lost 5 bases to trimming and J lost 5 bases; unmatched junction nucleotides: 14. CDR3 length equals 16 residues. CDR1 is DFQATT, CDR2 SNEGSKA, per germline (reference sequence). For the CDR3, the DNA is TGCAGTGCTGATGGGACTAGCGGAGGGGAAGGCCACGAGCAGTACTTC. Protein product: CSADGTSGGEGHEQYF.

This CDR3 reads CSARVGGDSASLHYGYTF. CDR3 nucleotide sequence: TGCAGTGCTAGAGTTGGAGGGGACAGTGCTTCACTTCACTATGGCTACACCTTC. V and J are TRBV20-1 and TRBJ1-2; 7 bases fit TRBD1. Germline-derived CDR1 and CDR2 are DFQATT and SNEGSKA (reference sequence). V gave up 1 base and J gave up 3 bases; unmatched junction bases: 17. The CDR3 has 18 amino acids.

This clonotype was seen ten or more times. J is TRBJ1-1 and V is TRBV27; the D gene is possibly TRBD1 (5 bases). Deletions cut 8 bases from V and 0 bases from J, with 16 bases between. The germline gives CDR1 MNHEY, CDR2 SMNVEV (reference sequence). The CDR3 runs to 15 residues. This CDR3 reads CASREWGEMNTEAFF. The DNA for the CDR3 is TGTGCCAGCCGGGAGTGGGGGGAAATGAACACTGAAGCTTTCTTT.

This clonotype has at least ten counts. The chain has TRBV27 and TRBJ2-7; TRBD2 matches at 7 bases. With 5 bases clipped from V and 2 bases from J, the junction kept 9 bases outside the gene matches. The germline V gene encodes CDR1 MNHEY and CDR2 SMNVEV (reference sequence). CDR3 length: 15 residues. CDR3 in amino acids: CASSKQAGTTYEQYF. The CDR3 DNA is TGTGCCAGCAGTAAACAAGCGGGGACCACCTACGAGCAGTACTTC.

This clonotype was counted only a few times. This chain uses TRBV25-1 with TRBJ2-7, with D unresolved. The CDR3 is 12 residues long. Trimming removed 5 bases from V and 5 bases from J, with 10 bases in between. Looked up from germline, CDR1 is MGHDK and CDR2 is SYGVNS. The CDR3 nucleotides read TGTGCCAGCAGTCCCTTTGGGAACGAGCAGTACTTC. It codes for CASSPFGNEQYF.

V and J are TRBV20-1 and TRBJ2-2, with a tentative D call TRBD1 (6 bases). Between the trimmed V and J ends, which lost 7 bases and 7 bases, there was a span of 16 bases. Germline CDR1 DFQATT, CDR2 SNEGSKA (reference sequence). This CDR3 is 13 amino acids long. This CDR3 is CSVQGSWSGELFF. Written as DNA, the CDR3 is TGCAGTGTGCAGGGGTCCTGGAGCGGGGAGCTGTTTTTT.

Ten or more counts support this clonotype. The J gene is TRBJ1-5, the V gene TRBV11-3, with D perhaps matching TRBD1 (6 bases). In germline, CDR1 is SGHNT, CDR2 YENEEA. This CDR3 has 13 residues. Trimming took off 5 bases at V and 4 bases at J, with 9 bases between the two ends. The CDR3 reads CASSVDRNQPQHF. CDR3 sequence (DNA): TGTGCCAGCAGCGTCGACAGGAATCAGCCCCAGCATTTT.

The rearrangement uses TRBV3-1 and TRBJ2-2; 9 positions agree with TRBD2. This CDR3 has 17 amino acids. The V and J ends lost 1 base and 4 bases, in that order; junction bases with no gene match: 7. CDR1 is LGHDT and CDR2 is YNNKEL in the germline V gene (reference sequence). CDR3 nucleotide sequence: TGTGCCAGCAGCCAAGTGGCGGGAGGGACCATCACCGGGGAGCTGTTTTTT. Its protein product is CASSQVAGGTITGELFF. Looking up the rest from reference TRBV3-1 and TRBJ2-2 gives the full variable domain: DTAVSQTPKYLVTQMGNDKSIKCEQNLGHDTMYWYKQDSKKFLKIMFSYNNKELIINETVPNRFSPKSPDKAHLNLHINSLELGDSAVYFCASSQVAGGTITGELFFGEGSRLTVL.

The rearrangement uses TRBV18 and TRBJ1-1; 10 nucleotides align to TRBD1. The length of the CDR3 is 13 residues. Trimming cost V 6 bases and J 10 bases; bases outside gene matches: 8. Germline V gives CDR1 KGHSH, CDR2 LQKENI. This chain's CDR3 is CASSRDRDRGAFF. CDR3 DNA: TGTGCCAGCTCCCGAGACCGGGACAGGGGAGCTTTCTTT.

In its sample, this clonotype was seen many times. This chain connects TRBV30 to TRBJ1-2; D is undetermined. The ends were cut back, 3 bases at V and 8 bases at J, with 10 bases in the middle. Germline lookup yields CDR1 GTSNPN and CDR2 SVGIG (reference sequence). The CDR3 is made up of 11 amino acids. CDR3 nucleotide sequence: TGTGCCTGGAGACGGGCCTTCGGCTACACCTTC. Protein product: CAWRRAFGYTF.

The chain has TRBV20-1 and TRBJ2-1; the D gene is possibly TRBD2 (7 bases). CDR3 length: 16 residues. CDR1 is DFQATT, CDR2 SNEGSKA, per germline (reference sequence). V gave up 3 bases and J gave up 7 bases, with 22 bases separating them. The CDR3 loop reads CSASGGGGAKYNEQFF. In DNA, the CDR3 is TGCAGTGCTAGTGGAGGCGGGGGCGCGAAGTATAATGAGCAGTTCTTC.

This clonotype was seen only a few times. This chain links TRBV5-4 with TRBJ1-1, with a possible D match to TRBD1 (6 bases). The CDR3 contains 15 residues. V dropped 1 base and J dropped 3 bases, with 13 bases sitting between them. Per the germline V gene, CDR1 is SGHNT and CDR2 is YYREEE (reference sequence). The CDR3 DNA reads as TGTGCCAGCAGCTTGAAAGGGGGAGGGGACACTGAAGCTTTCTTT. As protein: CASSLKGGGDTEAFF.

In this sample, this clonotype turned up many times. The chain links TRBV18 to TRBJ1-4; tentative D call: TRBD1 (6 bases). CDR1 is KGHSH and CDR2 is LQKENI in the germline V gene. The CDR3 spans 16 residues. Trimming took off 2 bases at V and 7 bases at J, with 17 bases between the two ends. For the CDR3, the DNA is TGTGCCAGCTCACCATTCGACAGGCCTGTCGGTGAAAAACTGTTTTTT. This codes for CASSPFDRPVGEKLFF.

This clonotype occurred a few times. V is TRBV18 and J is TRBJ2-7, with 10 bases lining up with TRBD2. CDR1 is KGHSH, CDR2 LQKENI, per germline. The CDR3 is 16 amino acids. V dropped 0 bases and J dropped 7; count of bases not matched to a gene: 9. CDR3 residues: CASSPPGVAGGGEQYF. The CDR3, as DNA: TGTGCCAGCTCACCACCGGGGGTAGCGGGAGGCGGTGAGCAGTACTTC. Complete variable domain (other parts from reference TRBV18 and TRBJ2-7): NAGVMQNPRHLVRRRGQEARLRCSPMKGHSHVYWYRQLPEEGLKFMVYLQKENIIDESGMPKERFSAEFPKEGPSILRIQQVVRGDSAAYFCASSPPGVAGGGEQYFGPGTRLTVT.

This clonotype came up many times. The rearrangement uses TRBV7-2 and TRBJ2-6, with D perhaps TRBD1 (6 bases). V was trimmed by 1 base and J by 2 bases, leaving 9 bases between them. Germline V gene lookup returns CDR1 SGHTA and CDR2 FQGNSA. The CDR3 length is 16 residues. The CDR3 region is CASSLVAGAGANVLTF. The CDR3 DNA sequence: TGTGCCAGCAGCTTAGTGGCAGGGGCTGGGGCCAACGTCCTGACTTTC. The whole variable domain, filled in from reference TRBV7-2 and TRBJ2-6, reads GAGVSQSPSNKVTEKGKDVELRCDPISGHTALYWYRQSLGQGLEFLIYFQGNSAPDKSGLPSDRFSAERTGGSVSTLTIQRTQQEDSAVYLCASSLVAGAGANVLTFGAGSRLTVL.

A remark on this clonotype: A much larger clone differs from this one at a single base, so this may be a read error. The rearrangement uses TRBV3-1 and TRBJ2-7; D gene ambiguous. Germline loops: CDR1 LGHDT, CDR2 YNNKEL (reference sequence). With 1 base removed from V and 6 bases from J, the gap between germline ends came to 16 bases. The CDR3 spans 15 residues. The DNA of the CDR3 is TGTGCCAGCAGCCAAGCTTCGGACCGGCGCATCGAGCAGTACTTC. Protein sequence: CASSQASDRRIEQYF.

The V and J genes are TRBV4-1 and TRBJ1-4; D is perhaps TRBD1 (5 bases). Germline V CDR1 and CDR2: MGHRA, YSYEKL. V shed 0 bases and J shed 6 bases, with 11 bases lying between them. This CDR3 is built from 15 residues. Here the CDR3 DNA reads TGCGCCAGCAGCCAAGAGAGTATAGGGGATGAAAAACTGTTTTTT. It codes for CASSQESIGDEKLFF.

This clonotype was seen at least ten times. This chain uses TRBV9 with TRBJ2-1; 8 bases align to TRBD2. After removal of 0 bases from V and 3 bases from J, the junction contained 5 bases not matched to a gene. CDR3 size: 16 residues. Germline CDR1 is SGDLS and CDR2 is YYNGEE. The CDR3: CASSVAALAVYNEQFF. CDR3 bases: TGTGCCAGCAGCGTAGCTGCACTAGCGGTCTACAATGAGCAGTTCTTC. The full variable domain, with the rest looked up from reference TRBV9 and TRBJ2-1, is DSGVTQTPKHLITATGQRVTLRCSPRSGDLSVYWYQQSLDQGLQFLIQYYNGEERAKGNILERFSAQQFPDLHSELNLSSLELGDSALYFCASSVAALAVYNEQFFGPGTRLTVL.

This clonotype was seen ten or more times. The chain links TRBV7-2 to TRBJ1-2; unclear D gene. V was trimmed by 2 bases and J by 1 base, leaving 8 bases between them. CDR1 SGHTA and CDR2 FQGNSA come from the germline V gene. This CDR3 has 14 amino acids. CDR3 in DNA: TGTGCCAGCAGCTTAAACGAAAATAACTATGGCTACACCTTC. Translated, it gives CASSLNENNYGYTF.

This clonotype was seen ten or more times. The rearrangement joins TRBV20-1 to TRBJ1-1; D possibly corresponds to TRBD1 (5 bases). Per germline, CDR1 DFQATT and CDR2 SNEGSKA (reference sequence). This CDR3 is built from 14 residues. Trimming pared 3 bases from V and 0 bases from J, leaving 11 bases between. This CDR3 is CSASVGALNTEAFF. CDR3 nucleotides: TGCAGTGCTAGCGTCGGGGCCCTGAACACTGAAGCTTTCTTT.

The chain combines TRBV7-2 with TRBJ1-4, with D perhaps matching TRBD1 (5 bases). The germline V and J ends were trimmed by 4 bases and 2 bases, with 20 bases remaining between them. There are 18 residues in the CDR3. Germline CDR1 and CDR2: SGHTA and FQGNSA. The CDR3 coding sequence is TGTGCCAGCAGCTCAATATTCTGGGGGGGAGCGACTAATGAAAAACTGTTTTTT. Encoded protein: CASSSIFWGGATNEKLFF.

Ten or more counts support this clonotype. V and J are TRBV5-5 and TRBJ2-7; D is unresolved. CDR1 is SGHKS, CDR2 YYEKEE, per germline (reference sequence). CDR3 length equals 13 residues. V was shortened by 1 base and J by 1 base, with 6 bases between the two germline ends. This chain's CDR3 is CASSLMGSYEQYF. CDR3 in DNA: TGTGCCAGCAGCTTGATGGGATCCTACGAGCAGTACTTC.

Ten or more counts support this clonotype. The genes are TRBV11-3 and TRBJ1-1; no definite D call. The ends were cut back, 2 bases at V and 2 bases at J, with 12 bases in the middle. Per the germline V gene, CDR1 is SGHNT and CDR2 is YENEEA. The CDR3 sequence is 15 residues long. The CDR3 here is CASSLIEWQNTEAFF. Written as DNA, the CDR3 is TGTGCCAGCAGCTTAATTGAGTGGCAAAACACTGAAGCTTTCTTT.

This clonotype was seen many times. This chain connects TRBV4-1 to TRBJ2-5, with 8 positions matching TRBD2. Looked up from germline, CDR1 is MGHRA and CDR2 is YSYEKL. The V gene end was trimmed by 4 bases and the J gene end by 4 bases; junction bases not matched to a gene: 5. This CDR3 contains 14 residues. The CDR3 DNA sequence: TGCGCCAGCAGCCGAGCGGGAGTTGGAGAGACCCAGTACTTC. It specifies CASSRAGVGETQYF.

This clonotype appeared many times. The V gene is TRBV5-5, the J gene TRBJ2-6; no definite D call. Germline V lookup: CDR1 SGHKS, CDR2 YYEKEE (reference sequence). Trimming cost V 3 bases and J 6 bases, with 7 bases left between them. This CDR3 has 13 amino acids. CDR3 DNA: TGTGCCAGCAGCTCCGCCGTGGCCAACGTCCTGACTTTC. Translating it yields CASSSAVANVLTF.